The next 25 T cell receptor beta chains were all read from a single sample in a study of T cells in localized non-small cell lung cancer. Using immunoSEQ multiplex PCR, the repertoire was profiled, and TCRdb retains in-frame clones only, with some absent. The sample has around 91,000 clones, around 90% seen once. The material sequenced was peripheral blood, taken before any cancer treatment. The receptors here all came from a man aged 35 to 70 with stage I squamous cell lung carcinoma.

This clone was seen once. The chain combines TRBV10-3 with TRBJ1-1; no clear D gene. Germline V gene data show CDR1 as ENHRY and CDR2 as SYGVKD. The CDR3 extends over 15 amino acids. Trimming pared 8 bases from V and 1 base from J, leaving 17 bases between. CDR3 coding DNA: TGTGCCATCGAATCGGCTGGGAATGAGAACACTGAAGCTTTCTTT. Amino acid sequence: CAIESAGNENTEAFF.

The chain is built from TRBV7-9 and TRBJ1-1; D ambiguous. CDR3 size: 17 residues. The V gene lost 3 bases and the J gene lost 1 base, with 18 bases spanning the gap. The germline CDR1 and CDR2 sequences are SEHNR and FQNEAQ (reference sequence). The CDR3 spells CASSFPLKPTQNTEAFF. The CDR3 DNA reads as TGTGCCAGCAGCTTCCCCTTAAAGCCCACGCAGAACACTGAAGCTTTCTTT. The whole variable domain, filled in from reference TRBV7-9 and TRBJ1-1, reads DTGVSQNPRHKITKRGQNVTFRCDPISEHNRLYWYRQTLGQGPEFLTYFQNEAQLEKSRLLSDRFSAERPKGSFSTLEIQRTEQGDSAMYLCASSFPLKPTQNTEAFFGQGTRLTVV.

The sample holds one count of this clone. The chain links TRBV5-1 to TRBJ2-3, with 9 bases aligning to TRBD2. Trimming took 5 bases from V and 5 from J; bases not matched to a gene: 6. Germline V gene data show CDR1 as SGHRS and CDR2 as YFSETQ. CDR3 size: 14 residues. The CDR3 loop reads CASRLAGVRDTQYF. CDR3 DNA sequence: TGCGCCAGCAGGTTAGCGGGGGTAAGAGATACGCAGTATTTT.

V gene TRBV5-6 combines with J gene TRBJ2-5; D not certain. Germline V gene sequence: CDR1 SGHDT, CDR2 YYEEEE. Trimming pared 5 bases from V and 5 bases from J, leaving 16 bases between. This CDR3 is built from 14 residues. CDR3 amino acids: CASSGWARVETQYF. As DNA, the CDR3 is TGTGCCAGCAGTGGGTGGGCTAGGGTGGAGACCCAGTACTTC.

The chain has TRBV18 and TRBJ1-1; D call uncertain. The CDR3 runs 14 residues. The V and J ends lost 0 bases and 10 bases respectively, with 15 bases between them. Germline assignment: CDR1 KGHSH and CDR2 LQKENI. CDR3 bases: TGTGCCAGCTCACCACCGTCGGGCAGCGACGGAGCTTTCTTT. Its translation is CASSPPSGSDGAFF.

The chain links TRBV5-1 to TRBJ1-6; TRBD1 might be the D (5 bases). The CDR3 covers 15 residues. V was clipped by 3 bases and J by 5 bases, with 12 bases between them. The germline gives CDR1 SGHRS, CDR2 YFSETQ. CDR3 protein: CASSYYRGNNSPLHF. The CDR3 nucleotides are TGCGCCAGCAGCTACTATAGGGGTAATAATTCACCCCTCCACTTT.

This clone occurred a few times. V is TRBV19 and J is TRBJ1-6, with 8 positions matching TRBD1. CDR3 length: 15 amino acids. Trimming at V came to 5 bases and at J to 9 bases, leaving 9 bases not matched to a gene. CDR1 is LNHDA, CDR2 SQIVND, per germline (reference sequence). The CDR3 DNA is TGTGCCAGTAGTTACTTTTTAACAGGGGGTTCACCCCTCCACTTT. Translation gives CASSYFLTGGSPLHF. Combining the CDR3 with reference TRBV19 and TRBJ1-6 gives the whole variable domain DGGITQSPKYLFRKEGQNVTLSCEQNLNHDAMYWYRQDPGQGLRLIYYSQIVNDFQKGDIAEGYSVSREKKESFPLTVTSAQKNPTAFYLCASSYFLTGGSPLHFGNGTRLTVT.

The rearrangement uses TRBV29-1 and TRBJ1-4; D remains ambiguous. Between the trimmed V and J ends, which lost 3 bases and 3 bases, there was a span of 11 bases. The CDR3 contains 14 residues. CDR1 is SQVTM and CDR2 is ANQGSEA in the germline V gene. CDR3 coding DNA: TGCAGCGTTGAGTCGGTGGAGGCTAATGAAAAACTGTTTTTT. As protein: CSVESVEANEKLFF.

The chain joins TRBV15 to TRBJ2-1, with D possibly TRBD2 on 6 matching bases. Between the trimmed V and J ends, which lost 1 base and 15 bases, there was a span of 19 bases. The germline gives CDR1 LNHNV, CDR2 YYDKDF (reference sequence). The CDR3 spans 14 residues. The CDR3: CATSRGGFGQGLFF. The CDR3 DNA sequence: TGTGCCACCAGCAGAGGGGGTTTCGGGCAGGGACTGTTCTTC.

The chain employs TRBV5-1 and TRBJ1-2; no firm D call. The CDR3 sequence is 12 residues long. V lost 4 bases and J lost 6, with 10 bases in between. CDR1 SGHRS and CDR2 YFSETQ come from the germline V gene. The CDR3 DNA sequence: TGCGCCAGCAGCAAAACCCTGGATGGCTACACCTTC. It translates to CASSKTLDGYTF.

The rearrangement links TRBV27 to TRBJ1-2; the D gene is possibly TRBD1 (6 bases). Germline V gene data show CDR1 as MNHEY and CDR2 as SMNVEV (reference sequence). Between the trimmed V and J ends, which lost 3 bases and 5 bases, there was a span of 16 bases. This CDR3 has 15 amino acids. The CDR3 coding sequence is TGTGCCAGCAGTTTCCGGGGGCTCGGGGCTTATGGCTACACCTTC. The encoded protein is CASSFRGLGAYGYTF.

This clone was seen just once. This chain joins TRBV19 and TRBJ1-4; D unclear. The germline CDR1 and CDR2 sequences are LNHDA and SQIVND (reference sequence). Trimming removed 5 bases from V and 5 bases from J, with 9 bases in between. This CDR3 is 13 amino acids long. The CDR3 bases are TGTGCCAGTAGTCGGCAGCGCAATGAAAAACTGTTTTTT. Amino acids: CASSRQRNEKLFF.

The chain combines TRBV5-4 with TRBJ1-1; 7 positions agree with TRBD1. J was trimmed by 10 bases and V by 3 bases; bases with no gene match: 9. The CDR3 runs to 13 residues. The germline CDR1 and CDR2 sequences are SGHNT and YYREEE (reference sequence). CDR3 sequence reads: CASSWGEGATAFF. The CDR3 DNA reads TGTGCCAGCAGCTGGGGGGAGGGGGCAACAGCTTTCTTT. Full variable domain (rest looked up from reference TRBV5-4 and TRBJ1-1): ETGVTQSPTHLIKTRGQQVTLRCSSQSGHNTVSWYQQALGQGPQFIFQYYREEENGRGNFPPRFSGLQFPNYSSELNVNALELDDSALYLCASSWGEGATAFFGQGTRLTVV.

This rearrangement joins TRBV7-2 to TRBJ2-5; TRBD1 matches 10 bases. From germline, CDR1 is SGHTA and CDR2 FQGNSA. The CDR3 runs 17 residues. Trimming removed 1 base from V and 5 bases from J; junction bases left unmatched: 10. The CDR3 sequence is CASSLGRDRGSKETQYF. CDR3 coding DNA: TGTGCCAGCAGCTTAGGGAGGGACAGGGGCTCCAAGGAGACCCAGTACTTC.

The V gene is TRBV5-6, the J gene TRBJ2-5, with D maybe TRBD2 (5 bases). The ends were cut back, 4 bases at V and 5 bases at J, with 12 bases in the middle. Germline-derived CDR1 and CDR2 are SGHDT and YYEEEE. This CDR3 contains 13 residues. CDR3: CASSADYRETQYF. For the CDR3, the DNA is TGTGCCAGCAGCGCCGACTATCGGGAGACCCAGTACTTC.

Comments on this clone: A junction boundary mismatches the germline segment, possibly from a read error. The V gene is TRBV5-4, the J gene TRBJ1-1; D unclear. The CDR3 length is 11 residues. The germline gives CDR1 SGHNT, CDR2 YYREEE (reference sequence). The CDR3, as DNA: TGTGCCAGCAGTTTGGAAGGTGAAGCTTTCTTT. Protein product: CASSLEGEAFF.

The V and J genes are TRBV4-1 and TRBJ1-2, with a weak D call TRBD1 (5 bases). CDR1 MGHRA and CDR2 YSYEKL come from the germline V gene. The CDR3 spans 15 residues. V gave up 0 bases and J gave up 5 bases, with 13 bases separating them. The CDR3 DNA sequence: TGCGCCAGCAGCCAAGATTGGACCGAGGGGTATGGCTACACCTTC. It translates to CASSQDWTEGYGYTF.

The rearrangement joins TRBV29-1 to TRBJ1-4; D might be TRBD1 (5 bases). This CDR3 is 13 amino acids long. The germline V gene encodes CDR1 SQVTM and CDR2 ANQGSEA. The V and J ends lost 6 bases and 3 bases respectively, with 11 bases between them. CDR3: CSVGAASNEKLFF. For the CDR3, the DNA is TGCAGCGTCGGGGCCGCTTCTAATGAAAAACTGTTTTTT.

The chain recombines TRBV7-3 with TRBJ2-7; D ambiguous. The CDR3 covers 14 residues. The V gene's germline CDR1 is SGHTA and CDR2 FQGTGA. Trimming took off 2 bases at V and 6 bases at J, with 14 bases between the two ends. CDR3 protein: CASSLDGPPGEQYF. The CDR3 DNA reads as TGTGCCAGCAGCTTAGACGGCCCTCCGGGCGAGCAGTACTTC.

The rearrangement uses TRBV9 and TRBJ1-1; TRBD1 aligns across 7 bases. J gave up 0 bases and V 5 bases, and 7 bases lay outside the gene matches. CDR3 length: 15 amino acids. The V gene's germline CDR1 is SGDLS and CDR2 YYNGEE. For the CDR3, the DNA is TGTGCCAGCAGGGACTTCGGGACAGTGAACACTGAAGCTTTCTTT. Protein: CASRDFGTVNTEAFF.

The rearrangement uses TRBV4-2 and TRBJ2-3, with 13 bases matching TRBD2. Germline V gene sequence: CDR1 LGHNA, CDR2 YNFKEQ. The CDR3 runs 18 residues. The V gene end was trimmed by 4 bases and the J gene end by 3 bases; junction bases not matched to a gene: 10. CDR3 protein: CASSRELAGGQETDTQYF. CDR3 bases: TGTGCCAGCAGCCGAGAACTAGCGGGGGGGCAAGAAACAGATACGCAGTATTTT.

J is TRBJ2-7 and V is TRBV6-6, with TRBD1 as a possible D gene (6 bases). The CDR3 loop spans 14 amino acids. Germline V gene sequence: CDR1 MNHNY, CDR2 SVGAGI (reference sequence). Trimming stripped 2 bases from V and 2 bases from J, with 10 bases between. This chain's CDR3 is CASSYQGTTYEQYF. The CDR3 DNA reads TGTGCCAGCAGTTACCAAGGGACAACCTACGAGCAGTACTTC.

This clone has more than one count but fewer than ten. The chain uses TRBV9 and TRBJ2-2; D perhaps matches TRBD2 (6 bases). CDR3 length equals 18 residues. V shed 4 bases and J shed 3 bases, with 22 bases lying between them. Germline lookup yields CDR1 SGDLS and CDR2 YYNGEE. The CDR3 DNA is TGTGCCAGCAGCCTCCGCCGGGACTCCAAAGGAGACACCGGGGAGCTGTTTTTT. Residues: CASSLRRDSKGDTGELFF.

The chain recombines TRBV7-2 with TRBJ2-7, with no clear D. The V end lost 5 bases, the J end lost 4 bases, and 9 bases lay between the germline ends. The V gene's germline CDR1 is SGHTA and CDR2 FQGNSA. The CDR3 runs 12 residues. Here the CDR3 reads CASSASYYEQYF. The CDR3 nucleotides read TGTGCCAGCAGCGCGAGTTATTACGAGCAGTACTTC.

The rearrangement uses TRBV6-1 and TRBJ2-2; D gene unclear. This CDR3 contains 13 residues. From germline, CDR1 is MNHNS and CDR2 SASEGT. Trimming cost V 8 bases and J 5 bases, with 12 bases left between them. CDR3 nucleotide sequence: TGTGCCAGCCCCCTAGAAAATACCGGGGAGCTGTTTTTT. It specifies CASPLENTGELFF.